These 29 T cell receptor beta chains were all obtained from the same sample, sequenced in a study of T cell responses to AZD1222 COVID-19 vaccine. The protocol was immunoSEQ multiplex PCR, while the TCRdb copy is restricted to in-frame clones and leaves out a portion. The table lists some 150,000 clones, more than 85% of them singletons. Here the sequenced sample was peripheral blood, taken on day 0 of MenACWY control vaccination. These receptors came from an adult in good health.

The rearrangement joins TRBV13 to TRBJ1-3; D is uncertain. The germline V gene has CDR1 PRHDT and CDR2 FYEKMQ (reference sequence). There are 16 residues in the CDR3. Trimming took off 5 bases at V and 4 bases at J, with 18 bases between the two ends. The CDR3 is CASSTLEGLGGNTIYF. CDR3 DNA: TGTGCCAGCAGCACCCTCGAAGGGTTAGGCGGAAACACCATATATTTT.

The chain links TRBV9 to TRBJ2-1, with 10 bases that match TRBD2. This CDR3 has 15 residues. Germline V lookup: CDR1 SGDLS, CDR2 YYNGEE. V lost 3 bases and J lost 0; bases outside the gene matches: 0. The CDR3 loop reads CASSASGGSYNEQFF. The CDR3 DNA is TGTGCCAGCAGCGCTAGCGGGGGCTCCTACAATGAGCAGTTCTTC.

This chain connects TRBV7-9 to TRBJ2-6; D ambiguous. Looked up from germline, CDR1 is SEHNR and CDR2 is FQNEAQ (reference sequence). This CDR3 comprises 15 residues. V lost 3 bases and J lost 2, with 8 bases in between. CDR3 nucleotides: TGTGCCAGCAGCTTGACCGGCACTGGGGCCAACGTCCTGACTTTC. This codes for CASSLTGTGANVLTF.

The V call is TRBV19, the J call TRBJ1-3, with 9 positions matching TRBD1. V dropped 6 bases and J dropped 15; count of bases not matched to a gene: 9. The CDR3 consists of 12 residues. Germline CDR1 is LNHDA and CDR2 is SQIVND (reference sequence). DNA for the CDR3: TGTGCCAGTAGGACGCCGGGGACAGGGAAATATTTT. Translation: CASRTPGTGKYF.

This rearrangement joins TRBV5-1 to TRBJ1-1; no clear D. Germline values: CDR1 SGHRS, CDR2 YFSETQ. The germline V and J ends were trimmed by 1 base and 1 base, with 8 bases remaining between them. The CDR3 is made up of 14 amino acids. The CDR3 DNA reads as TGCGCCAGCAGCTTGTTGTTTACGAACACTGAAGCTTTCTTT. Its protein is CASSLLFTNTEAFF.

V usage is TRBV19 and J usage is TRBJ2-1, with 9 bases fitting TRBD2. V lost 0 bases, J lost 5 bases, and 5 bases stayed unmatched. CDR3 length equals 16 residues. Germline values: CDR1 LNHDA, CDR2 SQIVND (reference sequence). The CDR3, as DNA: TGTGCCAGTAGTATAGATCAGGGACTAGCAGACAATGAGCAGTTCTTC. It encodes CASSIDQGLADNEQFF.

The chain joins TRBV18 to TRBJ1-2; D may be TRBD1 (5 bases). This CDR3 is 15 amino acids long. V was shortened by 2 bases and J by 3 bases, with 13 bases between the two germline ends. Germline CDR1 KGHSH, CDR2 LQKENI. The chain's CDR3 is CASSPGPGVDYGYTF. DNA for the CDR3: TGTGCCAGCTCACCAGGTCCGGGGGTCGACTATGGCTACACCTTC.

The chain combines TRBV28 with TRBJ1-5; 9 bases agree with TRBD1. From germline, CDR1 is MDHEN and CDR2 SYDVKM. The CDR3 sequence is 12 residues long. The J segment lost 7 bases and the V segment lost 6 bases, leaving 1 base of the junction unmatched. CDR3 protein: CASRTGGQPQHF. The CDR3 nucleotides read TGTGCCAGCAGGACAGGGGGACAGCCCCAGCATTTT.

The chain carries TRBV13 and TRBJ1-2, with D possibly matching TRBD1 (6 bases). The germline gives CDR1 PRHDT, CDR2 FYEKMQ (reference sequence). The CDR3 runs 13 residues. The V end was cut by 2 bases, the J end by 6 bases, with 10 bases between. The CDR3 DNA reads TGTGCCAGCAGCTTAAGTCAGGGGCATGGCTACACCTTC. Translation: CASSLSQGHGYTF.

V is TRBV7-2 and J is TRBJ2-5, with 11 bases matching TRBD2. Germline V gene lookup returns CDR1 SGHTA and CDR2 FQGNSA. The CDR3 loop spans 17 amino acids. The V gene end was trimmed by 1 base and the J gene end by 2 bases; junction bases not matched to a gene: 6. The DNA of the CDR3 is TGTGCCAGCAGCTTAGGCCTAGCGGGGGGCAGACAAGAGACCCAGTACTTC. It yields the protein CASSLGLAGGRQETQYF.

The CDR3 spells CASSPSGWTTDTQYF. The CDR3 DNA reads as TGTGCCAGCAGCCCCAGTGGGTGGACCACAGATACGCAGTATTTT. The gene calls are TRBV7-8 and TRBJ2-3, with D unresolved. Germline V gene sequence: CDR1 SGHVS, CDR2 FQNEAQ. V lost 5 bases to trimming and J lost 2 bases, with 14 bases between them. The CDR3 has 15 residues.

This chain connects TRBV5-6 to TRBJ1-2; 8 positions agree with TRBD1. The germline V gene has CDR1 SGHDT and CDR2 YYEEEE. V was pared by 0 bases and J by 4 bases, with 11 bases of the junction left unmatched. The CDR3 spans 17 residues. In DNA, the CDR3 is TGTGCCAGCAGCTTGGATGCCAGGGGGCGATTGGGCTATGGCTACACCTTC. As protein: CASSLDARGRLGYGYTF.

The rearrangement uses TRBV30 and TRBJ2-1; 8 bases are shared with TRBD2. The germline V gene has CDR1 GTSNPN and CDR2 SVGIG (reference sequence). CDR3 length equals 14 residues. With V trimmed by 5 bases and J by 7 bases, 10 bases remained unmatched. In DNA form, the CDR3 reads TGTGCCTGGGTGACTAGCGTAGCATCTAATGAGCAGTTCTTC. Protein: CAWVTSVASNEQFF.

This chain connects TRBV7-9 to TRBJ1-1; 7 bases are shared with TRBD1. The trim removed 6 bases at V and 1 base at J, leaving 11 bases unmatched. Germline CDR1 is SEHNR and CDR2 is FQNEAQ (reference sequence). The CDR3 has 16 amino acids. The CDR3 nucleotides read TGTGCCAGCAGTTACAGGGGTGCAGGCCCGAACACTGAAGCTTTCTTT. Protein: CASSYRGAGPNTEAFF.

The V and J genes are TRBV25-1 and TRBJ1-2; D is undetermined. CDR1 and CDR2 from the germline V gene are MGHDK and SYGVNS. V lost 3 bases, J lost 5 bases, and 10 bases lay in between. This CDR3 has 13 amino acids. The CDR3 region has the DNA TGTGCCAGCAGTGATGGACGCGTATATGGCTACACCTTC. Amino acids: CASSDGRVYGYTF.

This clone came up once. The chain carries TRBV6-5 and TRBJ1-1; no definite D call. The germline CDR1 and CDR2 sequences are MNHEY and SVGAGI. The CDR3 sequence is 14 residues long. V was clipped by 5 bases and J by 1 base, with 11 bases between them. The CDR3 bases are TGTGCCAGCAGTCCCTTCAGGCAGAACACTGAAGCTTTCTTT. Protein product: CASSPFRQNTEAFF.

This clone was recorded only once. The chain links TRBV2 to TRBJ1-1; D gene uncertain. The CDR3 loop spans 13 amino acids. V lost 6 bases, J lost 4 bases, and 12 bases lay in between. Germline V gives CDR1 SNHLY, CDR2 FYNNEI. The CDR3 sequence: CASSLTTGTEAFF. CDR3 DNA: TGTGCCAGCAGCCTAACGACGGGCACTGAAGCTTTCTTT. Full variable domain (missing parts from reference TRBV2 and TRBJ1-1): EPEVTQTPSHQVTQMGQEVILRCVPISNHLYFYWYRQILGQKVEFLVSFYNNEISEKSEIFDDQFSVERPDGSNFTLKIRSTKLEDSAMYFCASSLTTGTEAFFGQGTRLTVV.

The CDR3: CASSERRKYQETQYF. The CDR3 DNA is TGCGCCAGCAGTGAACGCCGCAAATACCAAGAGACCCAGTACTTC. The chain employs TRBV10-1 and TRBJ2-5; D remains ambiguous. V lost 3 bases, J lost 0 bases, and 11 bases lay in between. Germline lookup yields CDR1 WNHNN and CDR2 SYGVQD (reference sequence). This CDR3 is 15 amino acids long.

This chain connects TRBV2 to TRBJ1-2; D may be TRBD1 (5 bases). There are 13 residues in the CDR3. Germline CDR1 SNHLY, CDR2 FYNNEI. Trimming pared 5 bases from V and 4 bases from J, leaving 11 bases between. The CDR3 reads CASSSGRTYGYTF. In nucleotides, the CDR3 is TGTGCCAGCAGTTCGGGACGGACCTATGGCTACACCTTC.

This clone was recorded only once. The rearrangement links TRBV11-2 to TRBJ1-2, with 7 bases identical to TRBD1. Looked up from germline, CDR1 is SGHAT and CDR2 is FQNNGV. The CDR3 extends over 14 amino acids. Trimming removed 5 bases from V and 3 bases from J; junction bases left unmatched: 6. CDR3 loop: CASSPGTEYYGYTF. The CDR3 coding sequence is TGTGCCAGCAGCCCTGGGACAGAATACTATGGCTACACCTTC.

This rearrangement joins TRBV6-2 or TRBV6-3 to TRBJ1-5; D is uncertain. Germline loops: CDR1 MNHEY, CDR2 SVGEGT. The germline V and J ends were trimmed by 2 bases and 0 bases, with 8 bases remaining between them. CDR3 size: 15 residues. CDR3: CASSYIGYSNQPQHF. Here the CDR3 DNA reads TGTGCCAGCAGTTACATTGGCTATAGCAATCAGCCCCAGCATTTT.

This chain connects TRBV5-5 to TRBJ1-2; D unresolved. Germline V gives CDR1 SGHKS, CDR2 YYEKEE (reference sequence). The CDR3 sequence is 12 residues long. V was trimmed by 0 bases and J by 8 bases, leaving 8 bases between them. The CDR3 is CASSLGRAGYTF. CDR3 coding DNA: TGTGCCAGCAGCTTGGGAAGGGCAGGCTACACCTTC.

This sequence joins TRBV4-1 and TRBJ2-1, with D maybe TRBD2 (5 bases). V lost 1 base to trimming and J lost 8 bases, with 15 bases between them. Germline CDR1 MGHRA, CDR2 YSYEKL. This CDR3 has 15 amino acids. CDR3 residues: CASSQGLGLLDEQFF. The CDR3 nucleotides are TGCGCCAGCAGCCAAGGTCTAGGACTGCTTGATGAGCAGTTCTTC.

The chain carries TRBV30 and TRBJ1-5, with D perhaps TRBD1 (5 bases). The CDR3 sequence is 15 residues long. Trimming cost V 0 bases and J 6 bases, with 15 bases left between them. Germline CDR1 reads GTSNPN; CDR2 reads SVGIG (reference sequence). CDR3 loop: CAWSVRGGVFQPQHF. The CDR3 nucleotides are TGTGCCTGGAGTGTACGGGGAGGGGTGTTTCAGCCCCAGCATTTT.

This clone was observed once. The chain employs TRBV5-1 and TRBJ2-7; D gene unclear. V lost 0 bases and J lost 0, with 13 bases in between. The germline V gene has CDR1 SGHRS and CDR2 YFSETQ. The CDR3 has 16 residues. The DNA for the CDR3 is TGCGCCAGCAGCTTGGGTGTGACGGCGAGCTCCTACGAGCAGTACTTC. It yields the protein CASSLGVTASSYEQYF.

The CDR3 here is CASSLSRVSESFF. Here the CDR3 DNA reads TGTGCCAGCAGCCTATCAAGGGTCAGCGAGTCTTTCTTT. The V call is TRBV6-5, the J call TRBJ1-1, with unresolved D. CDR3 length: 13 amino acids. Germline CDR1 reads MNHEY; CDR2 reads SVGAGI. V was shortened by 6 bases and J by 12 bases, with 20 bases between the two germline ends.

The V gene is TRBV6-1, the J gene TRBJ1-5, with D possibly being TRBD1 (6 bases). The germline CDR1 and CDR2 sequences are MNHNS and SASEGT. This CDR3 has 15 amino acids. V lost 1 base to trimming and J lost 4 bases, with 11 bases between them. CDR3 coding DNA: TGTGCCAGCAGTGAAGTTCCTAGGGGGAATCAGCCCCAGCATTTT. It translates to CASSEVPRGNQPQHF.

The chain carries TRBV28 and TRBJ1-5; TRBD1 agrees at 7 bases. With 5 bases clipped from V and 0 bases from J, the junction kept 10 bases outside the gene matches. CDR3 length: 17 amino acids. Germline V gene sequence: CDR1 MDHEN, CDR2 SYDVKM. As DNA, the CDR3 is TGTGCCAGCAGTCCCTCCGACAGGGCGAATAGCAATCAGCCCCAGCATTTT. It yields the protein CASSPSDRANSNQPQHF.

The chain joins TRBV3-1 (or the pseudogene TRBV3-2) to TRBJ1-2; D ambiguous. Germline loops: CDR1 LGHDT, CDR2 YNNKEL (reference sequence). This CDR3 contains 13 residues. Trimming cost V 0 bases and J 6 bases, with 8 bases left between them. The CDR3, as DNA: TGTGCCAGCAGCCAAGAGAGGGTTCATGGCTACACCTTC. As protein: CASSQERVHGYTF.